Below are 3 T cell receptor beta chains sequenced from a single sample in a study of T cells in Graves' hyperthyroidism and ophthalmopathy. What was amplified from RNA transcripts were TCR beta CDR3 regions. Initially, a first-round RT-PCR of the TCR CDR3 employed the HTBI primer set. Each CDR3 protein gets one entry after TCRdb re-called the multiplex PCR reads with MiXCR. The repertoire consists of around 300,000 distinct CDR3 sequences, with around 15% occurring once and the leading ten covering about 33%. Sequenced sample: blood. Source of these receptors: a woman aged 45-65 years with Graves' hyperthyroidism that later progressed to Graves' ophthalmopathy.

This clonotype was counted once. The chain joins TRBV24-1 to TRBJ1-2; perhaps TRBD1 as D (5 bases). CDR3 size: 14 residues. V was cut by 5 bases and J by 2 bases, with 11 bases left in between. Germline V gene sequence: CDR1 KGHDR, CDR2 SFDVKD. The CDR3 DNA reads TGTGCCACCAGTGCCCCGACAGAAAACTATGGCTACACCTTC. Its protein is CATSAPTENYGYTF.

The sample holds many counts of this clonotype. The chain uses TRBV5-1 and TRBJ2-1, with 9 bases matching TRBD2. The V and J ends lost 8 bases and 6 bases, in that order; junction bases with no gene match: 12. The CDR3 totals 15 residues. Germline V CDR1 and CDR2: SGHRS, YFSETQ. This CDR3 is CASGAIAGVFNEQFF. In nucleotides, the CDR3 is TGCGCCAGTGGTGCAATAGCGGGAGTATTCAATGAGCAGTTCTTC.

This clonotype occurred many times. The genes are TRBV18 and TRBJ1-1; D perhaps matches TRBD1 (5 bases). V was shortened by 6 bases and J by 6 bases, with 14 bases between the two germline ends. CDR3 length: 13 amino acids. Germline V lookup: CDR1 KGHSH, CDR2 LQKENI. CDR3 coding DNA: TGTGCCAGCTCCCCTGGGACTTTCCCTGAAGCTTTCTTT. It is translated as CASSPGTFPEAFF.